What follows is one T cell receptor (beta chain) and its context. The antigen remains undetermined. This record belongs to a study of STAT5B mutations in CD4+ large granular lymphocyte leukemia. Overall study findings and caveats: TRBV06-family usage was enriched in top patient clones (8/27) versus controls (2/35).

Between the trimmed V and J ends, which lost 0 bases and 1 base, there was a span of 2 bases. Germline V gene lookup returns CDR1 SGHRS and CDR2 YFSETQ. The CDR3 loop spans 13 amino acids. Profiling relied on immunoSEQ multiplex PCR, and the TCRdb table lists in-frame clones only, not all of them. The sample has around 20,000 clones, more than 75% seen once; the top ten hold roughly 8.6%. This sequence originates from a human donor in good health. The chain recombines TRBV5-1 with TRBJ1-5; D is ambiguous. The specimen was CD4+ T cells from blood buffy coats. The CDR3 spells CASSLDSNQPQHF. CDR3 DNA: TGCGCCAGCAGCTTGGACAGCAATCAGCCCCAGCATTTT.